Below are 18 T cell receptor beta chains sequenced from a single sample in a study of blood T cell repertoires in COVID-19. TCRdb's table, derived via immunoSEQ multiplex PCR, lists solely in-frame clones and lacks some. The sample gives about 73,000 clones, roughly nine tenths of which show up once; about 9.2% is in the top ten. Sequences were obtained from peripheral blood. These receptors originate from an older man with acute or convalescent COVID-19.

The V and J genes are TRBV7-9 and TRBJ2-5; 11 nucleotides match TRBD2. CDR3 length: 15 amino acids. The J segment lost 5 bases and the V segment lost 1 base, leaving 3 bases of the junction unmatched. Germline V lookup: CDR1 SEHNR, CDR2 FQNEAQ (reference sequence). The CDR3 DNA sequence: TGTGCCAGCAGCTTAGTTACTAGCGGGGGTGAGACCCAGTACTTC. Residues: CASSLVTSGGETQYF.

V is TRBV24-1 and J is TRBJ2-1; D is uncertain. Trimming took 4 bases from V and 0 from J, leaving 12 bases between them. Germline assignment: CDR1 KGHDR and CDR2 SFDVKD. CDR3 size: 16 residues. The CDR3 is CATSDNVLSSYNEQFF. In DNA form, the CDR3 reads TGTGCCACCAGTGACAATGTCCTGAGCTCCTACAATGAGCAGTTCTTC.

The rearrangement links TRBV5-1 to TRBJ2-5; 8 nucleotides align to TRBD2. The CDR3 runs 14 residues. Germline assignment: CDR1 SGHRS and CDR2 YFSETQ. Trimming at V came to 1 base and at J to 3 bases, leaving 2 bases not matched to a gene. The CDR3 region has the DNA TGCGCCAGCAGCTTGAACGGGGGGGAAGAGACCCAGTACTTC. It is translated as CASSLNGGEETQYF.

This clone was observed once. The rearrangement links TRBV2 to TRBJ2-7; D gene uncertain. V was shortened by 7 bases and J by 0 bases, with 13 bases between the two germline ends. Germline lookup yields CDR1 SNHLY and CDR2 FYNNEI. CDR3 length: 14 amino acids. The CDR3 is CASTPIGLSYEQYF. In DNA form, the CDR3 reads TGTGCCAGCACCCCGATCGGTCTCTCCTACGAGCAGTACTTC.

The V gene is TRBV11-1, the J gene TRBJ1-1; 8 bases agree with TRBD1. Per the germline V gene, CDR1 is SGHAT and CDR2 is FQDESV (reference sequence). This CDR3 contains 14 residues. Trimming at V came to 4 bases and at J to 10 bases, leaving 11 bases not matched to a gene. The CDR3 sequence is CASSSRTGMERAFF. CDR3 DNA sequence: TGTGCCAGCAGCTCAAGGACAGGGATGGAAAGAGCTTTCTTT.

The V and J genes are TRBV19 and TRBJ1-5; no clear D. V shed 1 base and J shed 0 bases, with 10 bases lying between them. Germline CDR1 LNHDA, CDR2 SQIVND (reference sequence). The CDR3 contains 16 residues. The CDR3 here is CASSIVGGSSNQPQHF. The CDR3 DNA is TGTGCCAGTAGTATAGTCGGCGGGTCTAGCAATCAGCCCCAGCATTTT. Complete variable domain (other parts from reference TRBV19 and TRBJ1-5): DGGITQSPKYLFRKEGQNVTLSCEQNLNHDAMYWYRQDPGQGLRLIYYSQIVNDFQKGDIAEGYSVSREKKESFPLTVTSAQKNPTAFYLCASSIVGGSSNQPQHFGDGTRLSIL.

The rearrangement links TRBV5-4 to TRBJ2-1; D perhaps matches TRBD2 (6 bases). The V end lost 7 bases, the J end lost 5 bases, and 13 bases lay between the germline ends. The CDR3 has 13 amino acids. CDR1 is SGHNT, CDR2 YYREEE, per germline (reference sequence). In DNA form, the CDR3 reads TGTGCCAGCGGAGCCGGGGGAAACAATGAGCAGTTCTTC. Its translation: CASGAGGNNEQFF.

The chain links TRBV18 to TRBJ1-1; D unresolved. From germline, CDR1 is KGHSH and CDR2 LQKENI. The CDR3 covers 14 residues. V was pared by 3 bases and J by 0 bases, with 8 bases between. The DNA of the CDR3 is TGTGCCAGCTCACCCTCCCAGGTGAACACTGAAGCTTTCTTT. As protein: CASSPSQVNTEAFF.

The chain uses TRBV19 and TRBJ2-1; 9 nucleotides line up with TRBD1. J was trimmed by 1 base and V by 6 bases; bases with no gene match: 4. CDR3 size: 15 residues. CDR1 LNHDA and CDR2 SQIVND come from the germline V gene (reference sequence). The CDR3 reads CASSPDRGSYNEQFF. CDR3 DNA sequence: TGTGCCAGTAGCCCTGACAGGGGGTCCTACAATGAGCAGTTCTTC.

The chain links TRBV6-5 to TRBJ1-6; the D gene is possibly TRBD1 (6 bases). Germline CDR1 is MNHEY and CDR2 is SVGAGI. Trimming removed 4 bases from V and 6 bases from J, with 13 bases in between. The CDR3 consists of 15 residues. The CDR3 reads CASSWGTLSNSPLHF. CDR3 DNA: TGTGCCAGCAGTTGGGGGACACTAAGTAATTCACCCCTCCACTTT.

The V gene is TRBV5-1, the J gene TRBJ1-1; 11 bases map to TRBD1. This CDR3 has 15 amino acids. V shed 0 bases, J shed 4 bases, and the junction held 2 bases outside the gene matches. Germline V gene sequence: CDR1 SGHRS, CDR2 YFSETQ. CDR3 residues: CASSLEGTGGTEAFF. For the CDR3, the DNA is TGCGCCAGCAGCTTGGAAGGGACAGGGGGCACTGAAGCTTTCTTT.

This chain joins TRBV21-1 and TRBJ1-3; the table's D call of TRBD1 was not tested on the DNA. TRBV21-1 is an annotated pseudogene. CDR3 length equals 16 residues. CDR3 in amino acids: CASTLRDNSSGNTIYF. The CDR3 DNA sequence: TGTGCCAGCACCTTAAGGGACAACAGCTCTGGAAACACCATATATTTT.

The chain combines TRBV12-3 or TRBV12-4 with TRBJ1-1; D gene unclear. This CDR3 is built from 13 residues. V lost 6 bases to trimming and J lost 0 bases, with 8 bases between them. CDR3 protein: CASRPQLNTEAFF. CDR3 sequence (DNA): TGTGCCAGCAGACCACAGCTGAACACTGAAGCTTTCTTT.

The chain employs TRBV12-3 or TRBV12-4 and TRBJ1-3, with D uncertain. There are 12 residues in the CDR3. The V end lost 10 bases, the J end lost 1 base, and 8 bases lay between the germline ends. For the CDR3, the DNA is TGTGCCATCGGGAGTTCTGGAAACACCATATATTTT. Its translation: CAIGSSGNTIYF.

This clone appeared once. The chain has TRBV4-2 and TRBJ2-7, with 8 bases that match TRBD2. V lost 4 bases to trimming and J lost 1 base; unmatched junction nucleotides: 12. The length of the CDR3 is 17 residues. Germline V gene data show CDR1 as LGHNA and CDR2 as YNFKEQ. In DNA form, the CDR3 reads TGTGCCAGCAGCCGGTGTCTAGCGGGCGGTACTTCCTACGAGCAGTACTTC. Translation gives CASSRCLAGGTSYEQYF.

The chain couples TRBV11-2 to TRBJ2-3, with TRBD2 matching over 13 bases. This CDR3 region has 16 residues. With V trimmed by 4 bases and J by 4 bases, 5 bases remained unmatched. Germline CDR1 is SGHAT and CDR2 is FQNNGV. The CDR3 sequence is CASSSRTSGSADTQYF. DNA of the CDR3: TGTGCCAGCAGCTCCCGGACTAGCGGGAGTGCAGATACGCAGTATTTT.

CDR3 nucleotide sequence: TGTGCCAGCAGCTTAGTGAGAACCGGGGAGCTGTTTTTT. Its translation is CASSLVRTGELFF. V is TRBV7-8 and J is TRBJ2-2, with D unclear. Germline V gene data show CDR1 as SGHVS and CDR2 as FQNEAQ. The CDR3 totals 13 residues. Trimming pared 1 base from V and 5 bases from J, leaving 5 bases between.

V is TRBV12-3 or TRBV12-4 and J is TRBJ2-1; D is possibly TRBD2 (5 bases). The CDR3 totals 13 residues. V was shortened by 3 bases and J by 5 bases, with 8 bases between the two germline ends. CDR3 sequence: CASSFGLNNEQFF. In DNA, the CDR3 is TGTGCCAGCAGTTTCGGACTTAACAATGAGCAGTTCTTC.